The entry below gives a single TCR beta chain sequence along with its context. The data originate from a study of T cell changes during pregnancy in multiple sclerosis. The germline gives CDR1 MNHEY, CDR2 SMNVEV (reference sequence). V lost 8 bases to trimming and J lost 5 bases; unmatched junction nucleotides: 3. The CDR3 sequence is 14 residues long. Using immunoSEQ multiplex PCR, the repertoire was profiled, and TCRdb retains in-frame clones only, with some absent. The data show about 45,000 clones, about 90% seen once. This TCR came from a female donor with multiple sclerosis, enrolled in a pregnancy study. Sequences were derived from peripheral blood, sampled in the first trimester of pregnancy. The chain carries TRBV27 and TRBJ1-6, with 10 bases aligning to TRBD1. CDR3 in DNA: TGTGCCAGCGGTGGGACAGGGGATAATTCACCCCTCCACTTT. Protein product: CASGGTGDNSPLHF.